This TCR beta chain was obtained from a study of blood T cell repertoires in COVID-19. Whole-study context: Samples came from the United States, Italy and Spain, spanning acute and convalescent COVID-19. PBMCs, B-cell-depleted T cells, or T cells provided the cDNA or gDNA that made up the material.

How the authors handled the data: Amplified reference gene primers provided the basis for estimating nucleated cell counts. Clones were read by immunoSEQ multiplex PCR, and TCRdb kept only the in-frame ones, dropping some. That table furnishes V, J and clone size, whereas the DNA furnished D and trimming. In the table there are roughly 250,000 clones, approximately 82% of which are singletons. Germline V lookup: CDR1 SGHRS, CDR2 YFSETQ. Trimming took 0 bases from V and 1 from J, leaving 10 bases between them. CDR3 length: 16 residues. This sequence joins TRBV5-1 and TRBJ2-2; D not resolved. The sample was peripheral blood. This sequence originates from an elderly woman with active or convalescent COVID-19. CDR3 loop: CASSLESARNTGELFF. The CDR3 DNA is TGCGCCAGCAGCTTGGAGAGCGCCCGGAACACCGGGGAGCTGTTTTTT.